These 6 T cell receptor beta chains share one sample of origin, sequenced in a study of cytomegalovirus exposure and HLA in healthy donors. With 60 Vbeta and 13 Jbeta primers, the PCR was carried out. The assay was immunoSEQ multiplex PCR, and TCRdb's table has in-frame clones only and misses some. The sample yields 65,000 to 100,000 clones, 65% to 80% seen once. Sequencing input: PBMCs. These TCRs come from a man between 35 and 55 years old in good health and CMV-seronegative.

The chain couples TRBV11-2 to TRBJ2-5; 7 bases agree with TRBD1. The closer fit of TRBJ2-7 to the DNA end suggests the J call may be wrong. CDR1 is SGHAT and CDR2 is FQNNGV in the germline V gene. CDR3 length: 15 residues. Here the CDR3 DNA reads TGTGCCAGCAGCTACCGGGACAGTTTCCTCTACGAGCAGTACTTC. Encoded protein: CASSYRDSFLYEQYF.

Notes on this clone: Other nucleotide sequences in the sample specify the same CDR3. The V gene is TRBV7-3, the J gene TRBJ1-1; weak D call: TRBD1 (6 bases). V lost 0 bases and J lost 2, with 7 bases in between. CDR3 length equals 14 residues. CDR1 SGHTA and CDR2 FQGTGA come from the germline V gene. This chain's CDR3 is CASSLTGGNTEAFF. In nucleotides, the CDR3 is TGTGCCAGCAGCTTAACAGGGGGTAACACTGAAGCTTTCTTT.

J is TRBJ2-7 and V is TRBV13, with D hard to call. V was pared by 5 bases and J by 3 bases, with 14 bases between. Germline CDR1 is PRHDT and CDR2 is FYEKMQ (reference sequence). CDR3 length: 14 amino acids. The DNA of the CDR3 is TGTGCCAGCAGCCTCCTCGAGGCAGTCTACGAGCAGTACTTC. Its translation: CASSLLEAVYEQYF.

This clone showed up just a few times. The rearrangement uses TRBV6-4 and TRBJ2-3; 10 nucleotides agree with TRBD2. This CDR3 has 16 residues. Germline assignment: CDR1 MRHNA and CDR2 SNTAGT. Trimming took 0 bases from V and 4 from J; bases not matched to a gene: 4. CDR3 DNA sequence: TGTGCCAGCAGTGACTCGGCTAGCGGGGGTCCAGATACGCAGTATTTT. Protein product: CASSDSASGGPDTQYF.

This chain connects TRBV7-3 to TRBJ2-1; 9 nucleotides match TRBD2. Trimming took 6 bases from V and 4 from J; bases not matched to a gene: 10. This CDR3 is 16 amino acids long. Per the germline V gene, CDR1 is SGHTA and CDR2 is FQGTGA. CDR3: CASRPQGTSSYNEQFF. For the CDR3, the DNA is TGTGCCAGCAGACCCCAAGGGACTAGCTCTTACAATGAGCAGTTCTTC. Variable domain in full (rest from reference TRBV7-3 and TRBJ2-1): GAGVSQTPSNKVTEKGKYVELRCDPISGHTALYWYRQSLGQGPEFLIYFQGTGAADDSGLPNDRFFAVRPEGSVSTLKIQRTERGDSAVYLCASRPQGTSSYNEQFFGPGTRLTVL.

V gene TRBV7-2 combines with J gene TRBJ2-1; D call uncertain. Germline-derived CDR1 and CDR2 are SGHTA and FQGNSA. Trimming left V 7 bases short and J 4 bases short, with 17 bases between. The CDR3 loop spans 15 amino acids. The CDR3 protein is CASTQFRRKYNEQFF. The CDR3 bases are TGTGCCAGCACCCAATTCCGCAGAAAGTACAATGAGCAGTTCTTC.